Sequencing of this T cell receptor beta chain was carried out in a study of OX40 agonist ivuxolimab in advanced cancers. Study context: Prior anti-PD-1, anti-PD-L1 or anti-CTLA-4 therapy was allowed; about 39% had some. Three dose-escalation patients had partial responses: one with hepatocellular carcinoma and two with cutaneous melanoma.

Study-wide points: Expanded clones were, on average, more numerous in CD8+ T cells than in CD4+. Partial responders treated at 0.1-3.0 mg/kg exhibited clonal expansion among the lowest measured.

With regard to this clone: No antigen is known for it.

CDR3 length equals 15 residues. The repertoire was sequenced with immunoSEQ multiplex PCR; TCRdb's copy has only in-frame clones and lacks some. The table has around 30,000 clones, approximately 86% seen once. The chain uses TRBV21-1 and TRBJ1-2; the table's D call, TRBD1, has no DNA check behind it. TRBV21-1 is termed a pseudogene. This receptor was taken from an adult with an advanced solid tumor such as melanoma, head and neck, liver or kidney cancer. The sequencing here drew on CD4+ or CD8+ T cells sorted from blood, taken in a trial of the OX40 agonist ivuxolimab. In DNA, the CDR3 is TGTGCCAGCCCGGGACAGGGGCCCCCGGGTTATGGCTACACCTTC. Its translation: CASPGQGPPGYGYTF.